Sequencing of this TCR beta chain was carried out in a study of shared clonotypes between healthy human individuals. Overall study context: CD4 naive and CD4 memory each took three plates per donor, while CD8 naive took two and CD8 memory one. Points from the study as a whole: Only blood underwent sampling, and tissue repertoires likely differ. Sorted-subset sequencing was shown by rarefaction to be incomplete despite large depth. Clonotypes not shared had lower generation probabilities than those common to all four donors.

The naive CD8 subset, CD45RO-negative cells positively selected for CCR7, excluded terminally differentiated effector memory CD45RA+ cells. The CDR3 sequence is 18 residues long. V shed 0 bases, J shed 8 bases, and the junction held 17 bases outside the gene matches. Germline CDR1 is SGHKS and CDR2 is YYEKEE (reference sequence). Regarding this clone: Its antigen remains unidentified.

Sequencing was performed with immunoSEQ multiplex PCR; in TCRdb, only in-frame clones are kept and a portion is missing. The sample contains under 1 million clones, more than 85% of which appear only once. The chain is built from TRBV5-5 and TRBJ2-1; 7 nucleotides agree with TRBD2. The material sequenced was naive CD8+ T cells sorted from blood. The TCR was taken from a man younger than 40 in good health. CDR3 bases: TGTGCCAGCAGCTTGGGAAGCTGGCGGGAGCCCATCCCCGATGAGCAGTTCTTC. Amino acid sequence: CASSLGSWREPIPDEQFF.